This T cell receptor (beta chain) was recorded in a study of cytomegalovirus exposure and HLA in healthy donors. Remarks on this clone: A read error may produce the germline difference seen at one junction end.

Here immunoSEQ multiplex PCR was the method, and the copy in TCRdb shows in-frame clones only, minus some. The table records about 150,000 clones, 65% to 90% of them present only once. CDR1 is SQVTM, CDR2 ANQGSEA, per germline. The CDR3 length is 16 residues. This receptor was taken from a young man in good health and CMV-seropositive. Specimen: PBMCs. The chain has TRBV29-1 and TRBJ2-7; 15 bases align to TRBD2. CDR3 sequence reads: CSVEGAMAGLAGGLHF. The CDR3 DNA reads as TGCAGCGTTGAAGGCGCCATGGCGGGACTAGCGGGGGGCCTCCACTTC.